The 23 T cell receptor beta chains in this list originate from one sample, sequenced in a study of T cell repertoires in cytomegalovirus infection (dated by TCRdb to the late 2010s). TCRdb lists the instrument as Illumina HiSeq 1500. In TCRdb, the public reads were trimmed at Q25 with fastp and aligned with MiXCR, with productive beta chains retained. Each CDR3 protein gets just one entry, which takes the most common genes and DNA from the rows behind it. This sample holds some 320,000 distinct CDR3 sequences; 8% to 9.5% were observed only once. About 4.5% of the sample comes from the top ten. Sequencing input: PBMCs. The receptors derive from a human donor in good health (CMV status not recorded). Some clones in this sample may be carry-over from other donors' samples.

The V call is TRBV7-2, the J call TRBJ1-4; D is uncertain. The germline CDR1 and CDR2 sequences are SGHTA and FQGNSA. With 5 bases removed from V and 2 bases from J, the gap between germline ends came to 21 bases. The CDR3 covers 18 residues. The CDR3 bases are TGTGCCAGCAGCATCCGACCGAATCTCGGGGTTACTAATGAAAAACTGTTTTTT. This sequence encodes CASSIRPNLGVTNEKLFF.

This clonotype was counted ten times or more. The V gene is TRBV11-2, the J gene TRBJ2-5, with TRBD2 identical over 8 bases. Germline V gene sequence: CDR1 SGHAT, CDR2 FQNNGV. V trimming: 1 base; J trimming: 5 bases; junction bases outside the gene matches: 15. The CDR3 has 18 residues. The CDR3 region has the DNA TGTGCCAGCAGCTTAGGGGCCAGGGGAAGCGGGAGTAGGGAGACCCAGTACTTC. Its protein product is CASSLGARGSGSRETQYF.

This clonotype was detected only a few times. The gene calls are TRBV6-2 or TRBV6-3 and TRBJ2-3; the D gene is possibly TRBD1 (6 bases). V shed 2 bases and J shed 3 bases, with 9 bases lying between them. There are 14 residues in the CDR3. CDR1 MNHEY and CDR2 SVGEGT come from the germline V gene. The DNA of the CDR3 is TGTGCCAGCAGTTACGGGGGCGCAACAGATACGCAGTATTTT. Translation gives CASSYGGATDTQYF.

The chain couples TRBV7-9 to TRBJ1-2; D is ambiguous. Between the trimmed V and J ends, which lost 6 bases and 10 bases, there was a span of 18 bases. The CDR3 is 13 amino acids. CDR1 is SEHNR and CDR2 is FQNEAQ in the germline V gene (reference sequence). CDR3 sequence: CASRLEMAIFYTF. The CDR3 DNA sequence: TGTGCCAGCAGGCTTGAAATGGCTATTTTCTACACCTTC.

CDR3 DNA sequence: TGTGCCAGCAGCCCATTCAGGGGGCGGTCAGATACGCAGTATTTT. Translated, it gives CASSPFRGRSDTQYF. The genes are TRBV7-9 and TRBJ2-3; the match to TRBD1 covers 8 bases. Per germline, CDR1 SEHNR and CDR2 FQNEAQ (reference sequence). The CDR3 runs to 15 residues. V was clipped by 5 bases and J by 4 bases; unmatched bases: 8.

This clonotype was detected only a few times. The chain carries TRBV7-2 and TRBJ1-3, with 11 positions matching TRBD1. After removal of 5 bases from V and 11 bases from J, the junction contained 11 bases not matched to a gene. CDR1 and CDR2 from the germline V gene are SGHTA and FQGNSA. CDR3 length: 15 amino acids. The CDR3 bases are TGTGCCAGCAGCCCGAGGACAGGGGGCGCGAAGCCCATATATTTT. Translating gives CASSPRTGGAKPIYF.

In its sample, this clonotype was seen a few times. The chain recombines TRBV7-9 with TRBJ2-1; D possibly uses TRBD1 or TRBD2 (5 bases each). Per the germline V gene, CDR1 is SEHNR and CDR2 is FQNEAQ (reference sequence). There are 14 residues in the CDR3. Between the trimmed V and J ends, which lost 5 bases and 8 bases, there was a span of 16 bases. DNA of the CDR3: TGTGCCAGCAGCACAATTGCTCAGGGAGATGAGCAGTTCTTC. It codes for CASSTIAQGDEQFF.

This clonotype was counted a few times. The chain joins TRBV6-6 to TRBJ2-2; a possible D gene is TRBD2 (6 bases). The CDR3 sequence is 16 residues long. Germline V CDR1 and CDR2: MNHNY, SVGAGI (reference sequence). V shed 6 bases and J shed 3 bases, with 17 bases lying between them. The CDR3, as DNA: TGTGCCAGCAGGCCCCTTCTGGCGGGATACACCGGGGAGCTGTTTTTT. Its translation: CASRPLLAGYTGELFF.

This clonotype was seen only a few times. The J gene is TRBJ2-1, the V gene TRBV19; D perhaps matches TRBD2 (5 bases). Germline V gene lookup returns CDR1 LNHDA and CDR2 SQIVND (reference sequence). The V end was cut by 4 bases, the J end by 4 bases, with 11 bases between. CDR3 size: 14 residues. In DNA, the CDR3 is TGTGCCAGTAGTAAAGGACTGGTGTACAATGAGCAGTTCTTC. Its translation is CASSKGLVYNEQFF.

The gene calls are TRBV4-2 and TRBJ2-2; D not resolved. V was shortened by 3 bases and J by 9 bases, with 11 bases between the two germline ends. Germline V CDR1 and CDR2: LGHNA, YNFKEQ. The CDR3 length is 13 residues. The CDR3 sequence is CASSQTSSRELFF. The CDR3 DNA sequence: TGTGCCAGCAGCCAGACCTCGTCCCGGGAGCTGTTTTTT.

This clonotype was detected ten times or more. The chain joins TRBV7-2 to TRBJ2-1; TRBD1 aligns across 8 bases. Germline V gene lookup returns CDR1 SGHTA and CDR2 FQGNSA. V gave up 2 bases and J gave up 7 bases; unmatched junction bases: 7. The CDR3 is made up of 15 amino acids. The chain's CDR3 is CASSLQGALTNEQFF. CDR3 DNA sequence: TGTGCCAGCAGCTTACAGGGGGCGTTAACGAATGAGCAGTTCTTC.

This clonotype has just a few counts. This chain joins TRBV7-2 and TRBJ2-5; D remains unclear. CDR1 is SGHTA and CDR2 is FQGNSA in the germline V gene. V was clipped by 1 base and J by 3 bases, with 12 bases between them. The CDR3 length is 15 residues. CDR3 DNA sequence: TGTGCCAGCAGCTTAGGGAGTGGAGCGAAAGAGACCCAGTACTTC. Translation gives CASSLGSGAKETQYF.

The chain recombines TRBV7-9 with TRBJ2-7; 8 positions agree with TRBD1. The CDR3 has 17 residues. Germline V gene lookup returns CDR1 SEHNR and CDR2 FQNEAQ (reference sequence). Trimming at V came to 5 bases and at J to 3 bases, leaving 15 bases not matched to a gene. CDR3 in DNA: TGTGCCAGCAGCGCTTCGCCGGGACAGGCCGCCAACTACGAGCAGTACTTC. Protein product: CASSASPGQAANYEQYF. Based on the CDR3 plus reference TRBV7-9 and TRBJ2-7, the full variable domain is DTGVSQNPRHKITKRGQNVTFRCDPISEHNRLYWYRQTLGQGPEFLTYFQNEAQLEKSRLLSDRFSAERPKGSFSTLEIQRTEQGDSAMYLCASSASPGQAANYEQYFGPGTRLTVT.

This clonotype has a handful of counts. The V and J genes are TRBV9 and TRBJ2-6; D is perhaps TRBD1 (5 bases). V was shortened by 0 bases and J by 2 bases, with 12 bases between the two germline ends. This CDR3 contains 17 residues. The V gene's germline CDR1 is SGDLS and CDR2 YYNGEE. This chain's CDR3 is CASSVVAGRTGANVLTF. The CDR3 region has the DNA TGTGCCAGCAGCGTAGTGGCAGGGCGTACTGGGGCCAACGTCCTGACTTTC.

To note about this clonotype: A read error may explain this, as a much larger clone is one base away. The CDR3 nucleotides read TGTGCCAGCAGGGAGGGGCAGACAGATACGCAGTGTTTT. It yields the protein CASREGQTDTQCF. The rearrangement joins TRBV6-2 or TRBV6-3 to TRBJ2-3; D is possibly TRBD2 (6 bases). Germline loops: CDR1 MNHEY, CDR2 SVGEGT. CDR3 length equals 13 residues.

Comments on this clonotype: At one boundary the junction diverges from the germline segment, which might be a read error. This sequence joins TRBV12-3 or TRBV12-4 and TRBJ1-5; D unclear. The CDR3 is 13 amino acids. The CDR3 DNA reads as TGTGCCAGCAGTTTAGGTGGCCCCGACATAAGGGATTTT. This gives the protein CASSLGGPDIRDF.

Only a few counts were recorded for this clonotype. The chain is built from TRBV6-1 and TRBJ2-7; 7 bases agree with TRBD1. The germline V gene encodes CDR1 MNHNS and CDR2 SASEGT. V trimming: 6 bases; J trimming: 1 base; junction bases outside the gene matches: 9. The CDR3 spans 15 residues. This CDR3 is CASRFRDSGSYEQYF. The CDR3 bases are TGTGCCAGCAGATTCCGGGACAGTGGTTCCTACGAGCAGTACTTC.

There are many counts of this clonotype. The CDR3, as DNA: TGTGCCAGCAGCCTGGTAGGACTAGGGGGCCTTAGCTCCTACAATGAGCAGTTCTTC. Translated, it gives CASSLVGLGGLSSYNEQFF. The genes are TRBV7-9 and TRBJ2-1; D is possibly TRBD1 or TRBD2 (7 bases each). With 5 bases removed from V and 0 bases from J, the gap between germline ends came to 23 bases. This CDR3 is built from 19 residues. CDR1 SEHNR and CDR2 FQNEAQ come from the germline V gene (reference sequence).

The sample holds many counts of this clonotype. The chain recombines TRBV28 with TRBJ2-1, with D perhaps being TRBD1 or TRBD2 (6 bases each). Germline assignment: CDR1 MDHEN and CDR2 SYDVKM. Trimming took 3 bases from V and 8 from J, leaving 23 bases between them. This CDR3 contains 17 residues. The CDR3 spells CASSFPSFEGGYDEQFF. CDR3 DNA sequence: TGTGCCAGCAGTTTCCCCAGTTTCGAGGGGGGATACGATGAGCAGTTCTTC.

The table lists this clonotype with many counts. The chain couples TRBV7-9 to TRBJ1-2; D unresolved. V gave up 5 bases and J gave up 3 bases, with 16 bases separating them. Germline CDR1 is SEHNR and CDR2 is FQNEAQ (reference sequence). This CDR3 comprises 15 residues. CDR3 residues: CASSEGGRRHYGYTF. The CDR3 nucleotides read TGTGCCAGCAGCGAAGGAGGCAGACGACACTATGGCTACACCTTC.

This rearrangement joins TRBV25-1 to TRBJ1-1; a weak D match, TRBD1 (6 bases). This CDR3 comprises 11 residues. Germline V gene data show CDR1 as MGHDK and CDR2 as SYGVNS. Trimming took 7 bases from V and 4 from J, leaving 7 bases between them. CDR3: CASKGGTEAFF. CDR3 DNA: TGTGCCAGCAAAGGGGGCACTGAAGCTTTCTTT.

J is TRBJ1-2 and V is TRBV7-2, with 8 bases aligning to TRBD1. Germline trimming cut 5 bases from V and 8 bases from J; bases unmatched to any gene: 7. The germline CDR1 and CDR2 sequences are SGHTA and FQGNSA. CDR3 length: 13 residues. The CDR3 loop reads CASSPGQGGGYTF. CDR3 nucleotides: TGTGCCAGCAGCCCTGGACAGGGCGGGGGCTACACCTTC.

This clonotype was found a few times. The CDR3 DNA is TGTGCCAGCAGTTACTCGGATGAGCAGTTCTTC. Translating gives CASSYSDEQFF. The chain carries TRBV6-2 or TRBV6-3 and TRBJ2-1; D not certain. The CDR3 totals 11 residues. In germline, CDR1 is MNHEY, CDR2 SVGEGT. V was shortened by 0 bases and J by 8 bases, with 2 bases between the two germline ends.